This TCR beta chain was sequenced in a study of identical twins. Study-wide results and caveats: The study based its conclusions on cross-sectional statistical analysis and did not follow the same donors. Cord blood's abundant beta clonotypes had fewer insertions, unlike memory repertoires.

A universal primer site arose from template switching, and cDNA bore unique molecular identifiers. Using its own MiXCR run on the 5' RACE reads, TCRdb lists one record per CDR3 protein. Of hundreds of thousands of distinct CDR3 sequences detected, less than 9% appear once; the ten largest clones hold roughly 2.1%. This clonotype came up once. Its antigen is not known. Germline V gene data show CDR1 as MNHNS and CDR2 as SASEGT. After removal of 5 bases from V and 3 bases from J, the junction contained 9 bases not matched to a gene. The CDR3 is 15 amino acids. The sample was also reused in another study, on yellow fever vaccine responses in identical twins.

Sequenced material: memory (CD45RO+) T cells sorted from blood. The source is a woman younger than 35 in good health. The chain recombines TRBV6-1 with TRBJ2-7; 8 bases map to TRBD2. The CDR3 protein is CASSREAAGGYEQYV. For the CDR3, the DNA is TGTGCCAGCAGTAGGGAAGCCGCGGGGGGCTACGAGCAGTACGTC.